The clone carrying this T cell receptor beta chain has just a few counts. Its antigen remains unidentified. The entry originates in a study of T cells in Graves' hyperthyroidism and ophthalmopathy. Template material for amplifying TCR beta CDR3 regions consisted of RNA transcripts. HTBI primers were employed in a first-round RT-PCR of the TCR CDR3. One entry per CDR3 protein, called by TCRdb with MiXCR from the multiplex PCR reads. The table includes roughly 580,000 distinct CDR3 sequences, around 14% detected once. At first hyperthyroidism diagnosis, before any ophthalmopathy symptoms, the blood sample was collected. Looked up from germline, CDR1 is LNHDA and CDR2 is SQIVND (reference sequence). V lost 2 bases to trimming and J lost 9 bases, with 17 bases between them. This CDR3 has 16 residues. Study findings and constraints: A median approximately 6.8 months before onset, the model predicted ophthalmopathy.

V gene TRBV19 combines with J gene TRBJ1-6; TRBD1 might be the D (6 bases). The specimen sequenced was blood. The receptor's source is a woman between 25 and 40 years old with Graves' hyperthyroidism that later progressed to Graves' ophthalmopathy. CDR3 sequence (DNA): TGTGCCAGTAGTATAACCAGGGGACAAAGAGCTTCACCCCTCCACTTT. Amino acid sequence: CASSITRGQRASPLHF.